This entry features one TCR beta chain sequence. Antigen specificity is unknown. Rectal tissue came from one to two pinch biopsies taken at colonoscopy. V gave up 7 bases and J gave up 7 bases; unmatched junction bases: 11. The germline gives CDR1 SNHLY, CDR2 FYNNEI. The CDR3 runs to 15 residues. Measured with immunoSEQ multiplex PCR; TCRdb has only the in-frame clones, and not every one. Counted here are about 17,000 clones, 74% occurring once; the ten biggest clones make up roughly 3.1%. These data come from a study of pediatric ulcerative colitis. Findings and caveats of the study: Some T cells in rectal biopsies may come from blood, especially with overt colitis.

This clonotype originated in a girl aged 10 to 17 with moderate ulcerative colitis. This chain joins TRBV2 and TRBJ2-1, with TRBD2 matching over 9 bases. Material for sequencing was gut tissue. The DNA of the CDR3 is TGTGCCAGCACCATCGTGGGGCTAGCGGGAAATGAGCAGTTCTTC. Residues: CASTIVGLAGNEQFF.